This is a list of T cell receptor beta chains from one sample in a study of T cell repertoires in cytomegalovirus infection. TCRdb reprocessed the reads via MiXCR and lists one record per CDR3 protein. The sample holds about 740,000 distinct CDR3 sequences, less than 40% seen once. The sequenced sample was PBMCs. Receptor source: a human donor in good health (CMV status not recorded). Some clones in this sample may be carry-over from other donors' samples. The conserved cysteine and the conserved F or W are not part of the CDR3 here.

v_gene: TRBV11-2
j_gene: TRBJ1-1
CDR3aa: ASSDPRVTEAF

v_gene: TRBV12-3/TRBV12-4
j_gene: TRBJ1-1
CDR3aa: ASTPNTLGGRRMNTEAF

v_gene: TRBV28
j_gene: TRBJ1-2
CDR3aa: ASSLATATGTADGYT

v_gene: TRBV19
j_gene: TRBJ2-1
CDR3aa: ASIVQGRPYNEQF

v_gene: TRBV6-1
j_gene: TRBJ2-7
CDR3aa: ASRATGTSFYEQY

v_gene: TRBV12-3/TRBV12-4
j_gene: TRBJ1-5
CDR3aa: ASSLDSGGSAQPQH

v_gene: TRBV5-6
j_gene: TRBJ2-3
CDR3aa: ASSFNAGEPGTQY

v_gene: TRBV7-2
j_gene: TRBJ1-1
CDR3aa: ASSLYDRGQAF

v_gene: TRBV2
j_gene: TRBJ1-2
CDR3aa: ASSEDGYGYT

v_gene: TRBV29-1
j_gene: TRBJ2-1
CDR3aa: SVLRPGMGLAHNEQF

v_gene: TRBV7-9
j_gene: TRBJ2-7
CDR3aa: ASSRSAGVSSYEQY

v_gene: TRBV7-6
j_gene: TRBJ2-2
CDR3aa: ASSPTGLNTGELF

v_gene: TRBV28
j_gene: TRBJ1-1
CDR3aa: ASSSYANTEAF

v_gene: TRBV7-8
j_gene: TRBJ2-5
CDR3aa: ASSLKSGGREAQY

v_gene: TRBV29-1
j_gene: TRBJ1-1
CDR3aa: SVELGDGAF

v_gene: TRBV6-6
j_gene: TRBJ1-1
CDR3aa: ASSYSAVNTEAF

v_gene: TRBV5-6
j_gene: TRBJ2-6
CDR3aa: ASSEGGQGANVLT

v_gene: TRBV7-2
j_gene: TRBJ2-3
CDR3aa: ASSLGLAGADTQY

v_gene: TRBV7-2
j_gene: TRBJ2-1
CDR3aa: ASSQISGTGVYNEQF

v_gene: TRBV7-8
j_gene: TRBJ2-1
CDR3aa: ASSLFDLDEQF

v_gene: TRBV5-1
j_gene: TRBJ1-1
CDR3aa: ASSLVLRGTEAF

v_gene: TRBV4-2
j_gene: TRBJ2-1
CDR3aa: ASSPFGASGPVGSYNEQF

v_gene: TRBV27
j_gene: TRBJ1-1
CDR3aa: ASSAIPGTRNTEAF

v_gene: TRBV20-1
j_gene: TRBJ2-4
CDR3aa: SAQERGSGQNIQY

v_gene: TRBV20-1
j_gene: TRBJ2-3
CDR3aa: SARDAGTVADTQY

v_gene: TRBV7-9
j_gene: TRBJ2-7
CDR3aa: ASSLGQFLAGVPYEQY

v_gene: TRBV20-1
j_gene: TRBJ2-1
CDR3aa: SARDRVRFNEQF

v_gene: TRBV28
j_gene: TRBJ2-3
CDR3aa: ASRPRSAGLTDTQY

v_gene: TRBV28
j_gene: TRBJ2-1
CDR3aa: DSSLPGRRGNEQF

v_gene: TRBV7-8
j_gene: TRBJ2-7
CDR3aa: ASSFYGTGISYEQY

v_gene: TRBV7-2
j_gene: TRBJ1-1
CDR3aa: ASSLGPGQGNTEAF

v_gene: TRBV10-3
j_gene: TRBJ1-1
CDR3aa: AISRQMNTEAF

v_gene: TRBV19
j_gene: TRBJ1-2
CDR3aa: ASSIESSVTGTNYGYT